One sample yielded the 13 T cell receptor beta chains listed below, sequenced in a study of T cells in localized non-small cell lung cancer. Measured with immunoSEQ multiplex PCR; TCRdb has only the in-frame clones, and not every one. The data contain tens of thousands of clones, around 92% of them seen just once; the ten biggest clones take up 2% to 2.5%. This material consisted of peripheral blood, taken before any cancer treatment. The receptors were gathered from a female donor of 60 years or more with stage I lung adenocarcinoma.

This rearrangement joins TRBV7-2 to TRBJ1-2; tentative D call: TRBD1 (5 bases). V lost 1 base and J lost 4, with 13 bases in between. The CDR3 contains 15 residues. Germline assignment: CDR1 SGHTA and CDR2 FQGNSA. The DNA of the CDR3 is TGTGCCAGCAGCTTAGACCCCTCGGGGGTCTATGGCTACACCTTC. Encoded protein: CASSLDPSGVYGYTF.

The chain joins TRBV4-3 to TRBJ2-1, with 8 bases matching TRBD2. The CDR3 is 18 residues long. The V gene's germline CDR1 is LGHNA and CDR2 YSLEER. V was clipped by 1 base and J by 3 bases; unmatched bases: 11. The CDR3 protein is CASSQGLSRGGDYNEQFF. CDR3 coding DNA: TGCGCCAGCAGCCAAGGGCTCTCCCGGGGGGGTGACTACAATGAGCAGTTCTTC.

This chain connects TRBV5-4 to TRBJ1-6, with 9 bases matching TRBD1. V gave up 5 bases and J gave up 5 bases; unmatched junction bases: 14. This CDR3 is 18 amino acids long. Germline CDR1 reads SGHNT; CDR2 reads YYREEE (reference sequence). The CDR3 region is CASSYPGQGVHDNSPLHF. CDR3 coding DNA: TGTGCCAGCAGTTACCCGGGACAGGGAGTTCATGATAATTCACCCCTCCACTTT.

The chain links TRBV30 to TRBJ2-7; D is perhaps TRBD1 (6 bases). CDR3 length: 16 residues. Germline lookup yields CDR1 GTSNPN and CDR2 SVGIG (reference sequence). V was trimmed by 3 bases and J by 6 bases, leaving 24 bases between them. CDR3: CAWRQPRDTTLLEQYF. The CDR3 coding sequence is TGTGCCTGGAGGCAGCCCCGGGACACCACCCTTCTCGAGCAGTACTTC.

V gene TRBV5-6 combines with J gene TRBJ2-5; maybe TRBD2 (5 bases). Germline loops: CDR1 SGHDT, CDR2 YYEEEE. The CDR3 is 15 residues long. The V gene lost 3 bases and the J gene lost 4 bases, with 16 bases spanning the gap. CDR3 sequence (DNA): TGTGCCAGCAGCTCAGCGGCCCTCCGTAGAGAGACCCAGTACTTC. Its translation is CASSSAALRRETQYF. Together with reference TRBV5-6 and TRBJ2-5, the CDR3 gives the full variable domain: DAGVTQSPTHLIKTRGQQVTLRCSPKSGHDTVSWYQQALGQGPQFIFQYYEEEERQRGNFPDRFSGHQFPNYSSELNVNALLLGDSALYLCASSSAALRRETQYFGPGTRLLVL.

The V gene is TRBV15, the J gene TRBJ2-2; D remains unclear. The CDR3 extends over 13 amino acids. V lost 0 bases, J lost 6 bases, and 5 bases lay in between. CDR1 and CDR2 (germline): LNHNV, YYDKDF (reference sequence). In nucleotides, the CDR3 is TGTGCCACCAGCAGAGATCGCTCCGGGGAGCTGTTTTTT. As protein: CATSRDRSGELFF.

This clone appeared a few times. V usage is TRBV6-1 and J usage is TRBJ1-1, with TRBD1 matching over 8 bases. CDR1 MNHNS and CDR2 SASEGT come from the germline V gene. This CDR3 spans 11 amino acids. V was clipped by 7 bases and J by 7 bases; unmatched bases: 2. In nucleotides, the CDR3 is TGTGCCAGCATCGGACAGGGTGAAGCTTTCTTT. Translated, it gives CASIGQGEAFF.

The chain links TRBV5-6 to TRBJ2-5, with TRBD2 matching over 10 bases. The CDR3 has 14 residues. The ends lost 3 bases at V and 5 bases at J; junction bases unmatched: 4. Germline values: CDR1 SGHDT, CDR2 YYEEEE. As DNA, the CDR3 is TGTGCCAGCAGCTCAAGCGGGGGGGCGGAGACCCAGTACTTC. Amino acid sequence: CASSSSGGAETQYF.

The chain joins TRBV7-2 to TRBJ2-5, with D tentatively TRBD2 (6 bases). The CDR3 is 15 residues long. V was clipped by 8 bases and J by 4 bases, with 20 bases between them. Germline assignment: CDR1 SGHTA and CDR2 FQGNSA. The CDR3 sequence is CASASRGMGRETQYF. The CDR3 DNA reads TGTGCCAGCGCTTCGCGGGGCATGGGCCGAGAGACCCAGTACTTC.

Written as DNA, the CDR3 is TGTGCCAGCAGCCCGCTGGGGAGGGCTGTGGCGAACACCGGGGAGCTGTTTTTT. Its translation: CASSPLGRAVANTGELFF. V is TRBV14 and J is TRBJ2-2; the match to TRBD2 covers 7 bases. Germline trimming cut 4 bases from V and 0 bases from J; bases unmatched to any gene: 11. This CDR3 region has 18 residues. CDR1 is SGHDN, CDR2 FVKESK, per germline.

The chain couples TRBV6-1 to TRBJ1-1; D gene uncertain. The CDR3 runs 13 residues. In germline, CDR1 is MNHNS, CDR2 SASEGT. The ends were cut back, 4 bases at V and 3 bases at J, with 9 bases in the middle. In nucleotides, the CDR3 is TGTGCCAGCAGTGCGAAGGAGGACACTGAAGCTTTCTTT. It is translated as CASSAKEDTEAFF.

For the CDR3, the DNA is TGTGCCAGCAGTTTATCGTGGCAGGGAAACACTGAAGCTTTCTTT. It translates to CASSLSWQGNTEAFF. V is TRBV27 and J is TRBJ1-1, with D perhaps matching TRBD1 (5 bases). The CDR3 has 15 amino acids. The germline V and J ends were trimmed by 0 bases and 2 bases, with 10 bases remaining between them. Germline-derived CDR1 and CDR2 are MNHEY and SMNVEV (reference sequence).

The chain carries TRBV28 and TRBJ1-5, with 8 bases matching TRBD1. V trimming: 4 bases; J trimming: 1 base; junction bases outside the gene matches: 0. CDR1 is MDHEN and CDR2 is SYDVKM in the germline V gene. The CDR3 runs to 14 residues. CDR3 amino acids: CASSWTGSNQPQHF. CDR3 bases: TGTGCCAGCAGTTGGACAGGGAGCAATCAGCCCCAGCATTTT. The full variable domain, with the rest looked up from reference TRBV28 and TRBJ1-5, is DVKVTQSSRYLVKRTGEKVFLECVQDMDHENMFWYRQDPGLGLRLIYFSYDVKMKEKGDIPEGYSVSREKKERFSLILESASTNQTSMYLCASSWTGSNQPQHFGDGTRLSIL.